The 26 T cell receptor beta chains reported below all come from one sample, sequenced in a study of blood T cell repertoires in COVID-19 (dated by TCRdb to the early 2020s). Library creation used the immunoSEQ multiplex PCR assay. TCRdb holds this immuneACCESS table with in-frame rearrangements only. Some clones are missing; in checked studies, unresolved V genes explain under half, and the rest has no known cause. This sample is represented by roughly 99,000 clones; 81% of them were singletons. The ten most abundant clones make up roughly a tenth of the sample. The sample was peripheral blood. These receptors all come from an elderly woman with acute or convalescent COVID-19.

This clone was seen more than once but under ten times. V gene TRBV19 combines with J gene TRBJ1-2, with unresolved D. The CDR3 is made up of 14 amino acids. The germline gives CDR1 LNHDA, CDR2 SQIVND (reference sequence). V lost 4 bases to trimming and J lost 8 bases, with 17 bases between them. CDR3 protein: CASSTRAQPGGYTF. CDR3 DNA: TGTGCCAGTAGTACAAGGGCCCAGCCGGGGGGCTACACCTTC. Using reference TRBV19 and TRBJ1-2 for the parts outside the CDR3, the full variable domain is DGGITQSPKYLFRKEGQNVTLSCEQNLNHDAMYWYRQDPGQGLRLIYYSQIVNDFQKGDIAEGYSVSREKKESFPLTVTSAQKNPTAFYLCASSTRAQPGGYTFGSGTRLTVV.

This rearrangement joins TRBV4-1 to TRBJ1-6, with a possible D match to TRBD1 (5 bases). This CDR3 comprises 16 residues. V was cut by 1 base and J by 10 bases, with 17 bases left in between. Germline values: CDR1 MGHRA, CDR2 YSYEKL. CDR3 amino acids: CASSQVGGELRSPLHF. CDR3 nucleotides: TGCGCCAGCAGCCAAGTGGGGGGGGAACTACGCTCACCCCTCCACTTT.

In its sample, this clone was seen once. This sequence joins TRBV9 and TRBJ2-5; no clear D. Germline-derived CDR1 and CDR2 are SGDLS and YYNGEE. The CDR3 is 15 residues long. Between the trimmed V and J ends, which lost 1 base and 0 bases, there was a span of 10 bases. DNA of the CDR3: TGTGCCAGCAGCGTATCCCTCTCTCACCAAGAGACCCAGTACTTC. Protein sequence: CASSVSLSHQETQYF.

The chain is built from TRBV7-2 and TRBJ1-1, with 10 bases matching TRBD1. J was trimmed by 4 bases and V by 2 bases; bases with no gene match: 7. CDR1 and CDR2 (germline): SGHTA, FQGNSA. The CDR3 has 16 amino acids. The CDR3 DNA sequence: TGTGCCAGCAGCTTAAGAAGGGACAGGGGCGCCACTGAAGCTTTCTTT. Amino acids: CASSLRRDRGATEAFF.

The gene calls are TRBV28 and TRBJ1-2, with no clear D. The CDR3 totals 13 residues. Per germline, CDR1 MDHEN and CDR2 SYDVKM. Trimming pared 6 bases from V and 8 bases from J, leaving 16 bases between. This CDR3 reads CASRPGGGQGYTF. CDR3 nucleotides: TGTGCCAGCAGACCCGGCGGAGGGCAAGGCTACACCTTC.

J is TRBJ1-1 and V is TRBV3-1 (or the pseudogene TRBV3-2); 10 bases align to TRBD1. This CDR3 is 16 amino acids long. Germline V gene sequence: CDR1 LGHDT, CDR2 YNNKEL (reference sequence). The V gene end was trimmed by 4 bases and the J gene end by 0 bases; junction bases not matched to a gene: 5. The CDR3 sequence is CASSPPGQGLNTEAFF. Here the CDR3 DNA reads TGTGCCAGCAGCCCCCCGGGACAGGGGTTGAACACTGAAGCTTTCTTT.

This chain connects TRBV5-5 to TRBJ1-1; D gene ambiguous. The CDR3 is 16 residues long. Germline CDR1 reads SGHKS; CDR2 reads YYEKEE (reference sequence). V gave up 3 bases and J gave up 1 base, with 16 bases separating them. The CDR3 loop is CASSSAGGAQNTEAFF. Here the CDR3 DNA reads TGTGCCAGCAGCTCAGCGGGAGGCGCCCAGAACACTGAAGCTTTCTTT.

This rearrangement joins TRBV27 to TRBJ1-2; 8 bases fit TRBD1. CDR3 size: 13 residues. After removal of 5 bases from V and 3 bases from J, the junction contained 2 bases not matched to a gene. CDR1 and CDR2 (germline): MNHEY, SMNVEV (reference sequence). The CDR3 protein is CASSQDRDYGYTF. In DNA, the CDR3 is TGTGCCAGCAGTCAGGACAGGGACTATGGCTACACCTTC.

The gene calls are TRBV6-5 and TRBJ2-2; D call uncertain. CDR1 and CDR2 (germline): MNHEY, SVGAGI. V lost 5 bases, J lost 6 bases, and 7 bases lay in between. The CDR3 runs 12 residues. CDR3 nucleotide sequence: TGTGCCAGCAGTCGTAATCCCGGGGAGCTGTTTTTT. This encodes CASSRNPGELFF.

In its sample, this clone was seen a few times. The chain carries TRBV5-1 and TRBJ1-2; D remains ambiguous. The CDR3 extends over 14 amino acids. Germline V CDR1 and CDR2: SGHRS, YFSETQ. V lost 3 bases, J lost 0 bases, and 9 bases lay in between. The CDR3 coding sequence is TGCGCCAGCAGCTCGACCACAGCTAACTATGGCTACACCTTC. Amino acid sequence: CASSSTTANYGYTF.

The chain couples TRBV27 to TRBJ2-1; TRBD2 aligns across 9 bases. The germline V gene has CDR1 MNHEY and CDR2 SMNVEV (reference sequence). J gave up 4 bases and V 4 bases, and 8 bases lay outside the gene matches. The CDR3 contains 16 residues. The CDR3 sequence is CASSSPLAGKYNEQFF. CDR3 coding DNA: TGTGCCAGCAGTTCGCCCCTAGCGGGGAAATACAATGAGCAGTTCTTC.

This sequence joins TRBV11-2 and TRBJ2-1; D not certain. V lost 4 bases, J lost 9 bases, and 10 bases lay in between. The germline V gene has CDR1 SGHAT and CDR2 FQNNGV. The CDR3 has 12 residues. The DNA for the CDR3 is TGTGCCAGCAGCTACCTCCCGGGTGAGCAGTTCTTC. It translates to CASSYLPGEQFF.

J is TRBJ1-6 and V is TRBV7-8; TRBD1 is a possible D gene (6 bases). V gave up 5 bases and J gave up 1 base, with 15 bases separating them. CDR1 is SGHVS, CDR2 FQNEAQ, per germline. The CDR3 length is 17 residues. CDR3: CASSPAGHPSYNSPLHF. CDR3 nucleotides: TGTGCCAGCAGCCCAGCGGGACACCCTTCCTATAATTCACCCCTCCACTTT.

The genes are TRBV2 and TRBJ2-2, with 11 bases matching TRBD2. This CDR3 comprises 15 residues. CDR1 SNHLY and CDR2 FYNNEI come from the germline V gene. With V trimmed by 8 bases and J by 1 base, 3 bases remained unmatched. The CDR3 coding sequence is TGTGCCAGCTTGGGGACTAGCGGGAACACCGGGGAGCTGTTTTTT. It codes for CASLGTSGNTGELFF.

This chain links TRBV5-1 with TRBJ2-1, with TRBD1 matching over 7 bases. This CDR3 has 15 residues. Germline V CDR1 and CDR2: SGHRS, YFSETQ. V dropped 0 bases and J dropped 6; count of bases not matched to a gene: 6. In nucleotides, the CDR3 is TGCGCCAGCAGCTTGGCGGGACAGCCGGGCAATGAGCAGTTCTTC. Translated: CASSLAGQPGNEQFF.

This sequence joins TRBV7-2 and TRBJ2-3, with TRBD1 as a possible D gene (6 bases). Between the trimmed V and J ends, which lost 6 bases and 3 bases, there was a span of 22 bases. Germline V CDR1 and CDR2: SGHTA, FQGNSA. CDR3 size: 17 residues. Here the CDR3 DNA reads TGTGCCAGCAGATCCGCTCTTTTGGGACAACCGACAGATACGCAGTATTTT. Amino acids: CASRSALLGQPTDTQYF.

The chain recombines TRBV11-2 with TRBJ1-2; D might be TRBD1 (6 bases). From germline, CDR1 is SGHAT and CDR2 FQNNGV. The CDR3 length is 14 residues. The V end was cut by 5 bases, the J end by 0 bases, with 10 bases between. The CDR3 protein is CASSQNRANYGYTF. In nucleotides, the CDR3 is TGTGCCAGCAGCCAGAACAGGGCTAACTATGGCTACACCTTC.

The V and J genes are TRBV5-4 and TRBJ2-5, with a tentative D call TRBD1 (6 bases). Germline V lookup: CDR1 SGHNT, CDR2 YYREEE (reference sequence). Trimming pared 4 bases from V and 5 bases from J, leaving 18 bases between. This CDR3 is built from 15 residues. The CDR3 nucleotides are TGTGCCAGCAGCACCGCAGGGGAAGTAAGGGAGACCCAGTACTTC. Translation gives CASSTAGEVRETQYF.

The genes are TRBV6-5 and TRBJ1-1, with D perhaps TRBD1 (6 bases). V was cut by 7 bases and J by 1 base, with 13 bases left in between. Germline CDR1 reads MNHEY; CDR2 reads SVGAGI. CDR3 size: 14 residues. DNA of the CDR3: TGTGCCAGCATCCCGGGACAACGGAACACTGAAGCTTTCTTT. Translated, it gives CASIPGQRNTEAFF.

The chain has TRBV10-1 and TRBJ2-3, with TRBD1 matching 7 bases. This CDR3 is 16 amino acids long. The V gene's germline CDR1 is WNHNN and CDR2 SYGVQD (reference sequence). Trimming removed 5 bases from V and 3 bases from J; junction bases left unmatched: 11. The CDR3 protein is CASSLGRRGPTDTQYF. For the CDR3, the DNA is TGCGCCAGCAGTTTGGGCCGTAGGGGGCCGACAGATACGCAGTATTTT.

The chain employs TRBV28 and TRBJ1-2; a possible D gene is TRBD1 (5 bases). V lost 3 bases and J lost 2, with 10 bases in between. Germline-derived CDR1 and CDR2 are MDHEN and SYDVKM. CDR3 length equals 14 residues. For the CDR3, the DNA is TGTGCCAGCAGTTTCCTCAGGGTAAACTATGGCTACACCTTC. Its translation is CASSFLRVNYGYTF.

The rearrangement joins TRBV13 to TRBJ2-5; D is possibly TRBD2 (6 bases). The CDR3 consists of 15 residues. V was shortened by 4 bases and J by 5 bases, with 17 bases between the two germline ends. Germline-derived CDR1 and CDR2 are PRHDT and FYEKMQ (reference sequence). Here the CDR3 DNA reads TGTGCCAGCAGCTCGGGGCCGCTAGCGAAGGAGACCCAGTACTTC. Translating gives CASSSGPLAKETQYF. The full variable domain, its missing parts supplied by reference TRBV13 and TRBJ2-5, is AAGVIQSPRHLIKEKRETATLKCYPIPRHDTVYWYQQGPGQDPQFLISFYEKMQSDKGSIPDRFSAQQFSDYHSELNMSSLELGDSALYFCASSSGPLAKETQYFGPGTRLLVL.

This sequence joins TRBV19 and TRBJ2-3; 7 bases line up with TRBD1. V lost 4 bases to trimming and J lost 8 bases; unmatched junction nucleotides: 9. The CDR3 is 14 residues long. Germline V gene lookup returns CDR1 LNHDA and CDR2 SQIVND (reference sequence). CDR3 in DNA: TGTGCCAGTAGTACCGGGACAGCCCCCGGTACGCAGTATTTT. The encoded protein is CASSTGTAPGTQYF.

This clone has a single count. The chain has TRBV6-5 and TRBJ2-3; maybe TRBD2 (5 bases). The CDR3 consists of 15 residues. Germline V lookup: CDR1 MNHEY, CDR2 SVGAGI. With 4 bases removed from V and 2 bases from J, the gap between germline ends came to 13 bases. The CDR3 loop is CASSSGNGYTDTQYF. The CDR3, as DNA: TGTGCCAGCAGTTCGGGAAACGGATACACAGATACGCAGTATTTT.

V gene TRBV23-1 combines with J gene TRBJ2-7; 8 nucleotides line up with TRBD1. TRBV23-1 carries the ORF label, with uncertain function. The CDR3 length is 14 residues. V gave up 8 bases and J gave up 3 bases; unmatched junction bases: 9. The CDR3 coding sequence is TGCGCCAGCCGCCCCCGACAGGGGATCTACGAGCAGTACTTC. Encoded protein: CASRPRQGIYEQYF.

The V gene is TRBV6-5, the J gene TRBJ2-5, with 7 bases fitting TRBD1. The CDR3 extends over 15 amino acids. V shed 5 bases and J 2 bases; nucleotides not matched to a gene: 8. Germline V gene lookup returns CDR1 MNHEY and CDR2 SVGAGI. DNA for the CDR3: TGTGCCAGCAGTCAGAATGGGGACAGACAAGAGACCCAGTACTTC. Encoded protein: CASSQNGDRQETQYF.